The 25 T cell receptor beta chains reported below all come from one sample, sequenced in a study of beta chain features in type 1 diabetes. Study observations and caveats: Shortening of TCRB CDR3s, moderate but significant, appeared in all four CD4+ subsets of Type 1 diabetes patients.

Antigens of these TCRs are unknown. TCRB transcripts that were expressed got sequenced, as all of the isolated RNA had been reverse transcribed. Libraries were prepared by immunoSEQ multiplex PCR; TCRdb keeps only in-frame clonotypes and omits some of them. In the table there are around 300,000 clones, approximately 15% of which are singletons. Sequences were obtained from naive CD4+ T cells from blood. All receptors come from a young man with type 1 diabetes.

V and J are TRBV6-5 and TRBJ2-1, with 10 positions matching TRBD2. This CDR3 is built from 14 residues. The J segment lost 4 bases and the V segment lost 7 bases, leaving 4 bases of the junction unmatched. Germline CDR1 is MNHEY and CDR2 is SVGAGI. This CDR3 reads CASKWTSGYNEQFF. In DNA, the CDR3 is TGTGCCAGCAAATGGACTAGCGGATACAATGAGCAGTTCTTC.

The V gene is TRBV5-1, the J gene TRBJ2-3; a possible D gene is TRBD2 (5 bases). V was clipped by 3 bases and J by 0 bases, with 14 bases between them. This CDR3 comprises 16 residues. Germline V gene data show CDR1 as SGHRS and CDR2 as YFSETQ. Here the CDR3 reads CASSSPERGSTDTQYF. The CDR3 bases are TGCGCCAGCAGCTCTCCGGAACGGGGAAGCACAGATACGCAGTATTTT.

The sample holds a few counts of this clone. The CDR3 region is CASSKEDPGEGTYEQYF. The CDR3 DNA follows: TGTGCCAGCAGCAAAGAGGATCCGGGAGAAGGAACCTACGAGCAGTACTTC. The chain uses TRBV21-1 and TRBJ2-7; no DNA check was done on the table's D call, TRBD2. TRBV21-1 is given as a pseudogene. The CDR3 is made up of 17 amino acids.

The chain recombines TRBV6-5 with TRBJ2-7; D may be TRBD2 (6 bases). Germline lookup yields CDR1 MNHEY and CDR2 SVGAGI. V lost 9 bases and J lost 4, with 13 bases in between. This CDR3 region has 12 residues. The CDR3 sequence: CASRGVAYEQYF. The CDR3 region has the DNA TGTGCCAGTCGCGGGGTAGCTTACGAGCAGTACTTC.

The gene calls are TRBV11-2 and TRBJ2-7, with 7 bases fitting TRBD1. J gave up 5 bases and V 2 bases, and 3 bases lay outside the gene matches. Germline loops: CDR1 SGHAT, CDR2 FQNNGV. The CDR3 is 13 amino acids. CDR3 nucleotide sequence: TGTGCCAGCAGCTTACGGCAGGGGGACGAGCAGTACTTC. This gives the protein CASSLRQGDEQYF.

The table lists this clone with a few counts. This chain links TRBV5-1 with TRBJ2-7; 7 positions match TRBD2. V dropped 4 bases and J dropped 2; count of bases not matched to a gene: 3. This CDR3 contains 13 residues. In germline, CDR1 is SGHRS, CDR2 YFSETQ. The CDR3: CASSPGLAYEQYF. For the CDR3, the DNA is TGCGCCAGCAGCCCCGGACTAGCCTACGAGCAGTACTTC.

CDR3 loop: CASSRDSYYEQYF. Written as DNA, the CDR3 is TGTGCCAGTTCCCGGGACAGCTACTACGAGCAGTACTTC. J is TRBJ2-7 and V is TRBV6-5, with 7 bases lining up with TRBD1. CDR3 length: 13 residues. Trimming cost V 9 bases and J 3 bases; bases outside gene matches: 8. Germline lookup yields CDR1 MNHEY and CDR2 SVGAGI.

This clone appeared a few times. This chain joins TRBV5-1 and TRBJ2-3; 7 bases map to TRBD2. Unmatched junction bases numbered 7, after V lost 3 bases and J lost 3 bases. The CDR3 contains 15 residues. Germline assignment: CDR1 SGHRS and CDR2 YFSETQ. The CDR3, as DNA: TGCGCCAGCAGCTCCAGACCGGGGGGTACAGATACGCAGTATTTT. This codes for CASSSRPGGTDTQYF.

J is TRBJ1-4 and V is TRBV15; D not resolved. The ends were cut back, 0 bases at V and 5 bases at J, with 4 bases in the middle. This CDR3 has 13 amino acids. The germline V gene has CDR1 LNHNV and CDR2 YYDKDF (reference sequence). The CDR3 protein is CATSRDLNEKLFF. The DNA for the CDR3 is TGTGCCACCAGCAGAGACCTAAATGAAAAACTGTTTTTT.

This clone was counted at least ten times. The V gene is TRBV23-1, the J gene TRBJ1-1; 7 bases are a match to TRBD1. TRBV23-1 is recorded as an ORF, its role being uncertain. CDR3 length: 12 residues. Losses at the gene ends were 5 bases for V and 3 bases for J; bases not matched to a gene: 0. CDR3 nucleotide sequence: TGCGCCAGCAGTGACAGGGACACTGAAGCTTTCTTT. Amino acids: CASSDRDTEAFF.

The DNA of the CDR3 is TGTGCCAGCAGCTTAGGGGCTAGCTCCCCGAGAGAGACCCAGTACTTC. Protein sequence: CASSLGASSPRETQYF. The chain recombines TRBV7-9 with TRBJ2-5; a possible D gene is TRBD2 (5 bases). Germline CDR1 and CDR2: SEHNR and FQNEAQ (reference sequence). The ends were cut back, 1 base at V and 4 bases at J, with 16 bases in the middle. The CDR3 has 16 amino acids.

This clone was observed a handful of times. The V gene is TRBV28, the J gene TRBJ1-2; D is undetermined. V lost 3 bases, J lost 7 bases, and 9 bases lay in between. The CDR3 contains 12 residues. Germline V gene sequence: CDR1 MDHEN, CDR2 SYDVKM. The CDR3 is CASSFVSSGYTF. The DNA of the CDR3 is TGTGCCAGCAGTTTCGTTTCGTCTGGCTACACCTTC.

Written as DNA, the CDR3 is TGTGCCAGCAGCCCTGGACAGGGCGGAGAGACCCAGTACTTC. This gives the protein CASSPGQGGETQYF. V and J are TRBV6-1 and TRBJ2-5, with TRBD1 matching 8 bases. CDR1 and CDR2 from the germline V gene are MNHNS and SASEGT. This CDR3 has 14 residues. V gave up 6 bases and J gave up 4 bases; unmatched junction bases: 7.

This clone was found a few times. The V and J genes are TRBV29-1 and TRBJ1-3; 9 nucleotides align to TRBD1. CDR1 and CDR2 (germline): SQVTM, ANQGSEA. The CDR3 totals 13 residues. The trim removed 5 bases at V and 9 bases at J, leaving 8 bases unmatched. As DNA, the CDR3 is TGCAGCGTTTCCCCGGGACAGGGCGGCACCATATATTTT. Translation gives CSVSPGQGGTIYF. The full variable domain, rest sourced from reference TRBV29-1 and TRBJ1-3, is SAVISQKPSRDICQRGTSLTIQCQVDSQVTMMFWYRQQPGQSLTLIATANQGSEATYESGFVIDKFPISRPNLTFSTLTVSNMSPEDSSIYLCSVSPGQGGTIYFGEGSWLTVV.

This clone was found a few times. This chain links TRBV27 with TRBJ1-5; D perhaps matches TRBD1 (6 bases). The CDR3 consists of 15 residues. V was shortened by 2 bases and J by 6 bases, with 14 bases between the two germline ends. Germline CDR1 and CDR2: MNHEY and SMNVEV (reference sequence). Here the CDR3 reads CASSLVGHPGQPQHF. CDR3 coding DNA: TGTGCCAGCAGTTTAGTGGGACACCCAGGTCAGCCCCAGCATTTT.

The chain joins TRBV6-5 to TRBJ1-2; a weak D match, TRBD1 (6 bases). Trimming removed 0 bases from V and 4 bases from J, with 9 bases in between. CDR3 size: 14 residues. Germline V gene data show CDR1 as MNHEY and CDR2 as SVGAGI. The CDR3 nucleotides read TGTGCCAGCAGTTACTCAGGACAGCTCTATGGCTACACCTTC. It codes for CASSYSGQLYGYTF.

The chain uses TRBV21-1 and TRBJ1-5; the table's D call TRBD1 went unverified against the DNA. TRBV21-1 is labeled a pseudogene. The CDR3 sequence is 16 residues long. This CDR3 is CASSKAGGVSNQPQHF. The CDR3 DNA follows: TGTGCCAGCAGCAAAGCAGGGGGCGTAAGCAATCAGCCCCAGCATTTT.

The sample holds a few counts of this clone. The rearrangement uses TRBV28 and TRBJ1-2; unclear D gene. CDR3 length: 14 residues. Trimming cost V 7 bases and J 0 bases, with 12 bases left between them. From germline, CDR1 is MDHEN and CDR2 SYDVKM. DNA for the CDR3: TGTGCCAGCACCCTACCGGGGTCTAACTATGGCTACACCTTC. Translating it yields CASTLPGSNYGYTF.

V usage is TRBV30 and J usage is TRBJ2-7; D might be TRBD1 (6 bases). Trimming cost V 0 bases and J 3 bases, with 12 bases left between them. This CDR3 has 14 residues. The germline V gene has CDR1 GTSNPN and CDR2 SVGIG (reference sequence). The CDR3 spells CAWSVPGASYEQYF. The CDR3 region has the DNA TGTGCCTGGAGTGTACCAGGGGCAAGCTACGAGCAGTACTTC.

This clone showed up just a few times. CDR3 region: CASSLSQFPDTQYF. CDR3 bases: TGCGCCAGCAGCTTGTCCCAGTTTCCAGATACGCAGTATTTT. The V gene is TRBV5-1, the J gene TRBJ2-3, with D hard to call. The germline CDR1 and CDR2 sequences are SGHRS and YFSETQ. The CDR3 runs 14 residues. Between the trimmed V and J ends, which lost 1 base and 4 bases, there was a span of 10 bases.

The V gene is TRBV7-2, the J gene TRBJ2-1; 14 bases are shared with TRBD2. V trimming: 5 bases; J trimming: 9 bases; junction bases outside the gene matches: 6. CDR3 size: 15 residues. The germline V gene encodes CDR1 SGHTA and CDR2 FQGNSA. CDR3 in DNA: TGTGCCAGCAGCCGGACTAGCGGGAGGATTGGTGAGCAGTTCTTC. This encodes CASSRTSGRIGEQFF.

This sequence joins TRBV30 and TRBJ1-2; TRBD1 matches 7 bases. V dropped 5 bases and J dropped 0; count of bases not matched to a gene: 6. The CDR3 has 14 amino acids. The germline V gene has CDR1 GTSNPN and CDR2 SVGIG (reference sequence). The chain's CDR3 is CAWSGTVSNYGYTF. The DNA of the CDR3 is TGTGCCTGGTCCGGGACAGTGTCTAACTATGGCTACACCTTC.

The rearrangement uses TRBV30 and TRBJ2-1, with TRBD2 matching 7 bases. J gave up 2 bases and V 2 bases, and 3 bases lay outside the gene matches. This CDR3 comprises 14 residues. Per the germline V gene, CDR1 is GTSNPN and CDR2 is SVGIG (reference sequence). In nucleotides, the CDR3 is TGTGCCTGGAGTTCTAGCGGACCCTACAATGAGCAGTTCTTC. Amino acids: CAWSSSGPYNEQFF.

This chain uses TRBV4-1 with TRBJ1-5; the match to TRBD1 covers 7 bases. The CDR3 is made up of 16 amino acids. After removal of 0 bases from V and 6 bases from J, the junction contained 8 bases not matched to a gene. CDR1 MGHRA and CDR2 YSYEKL come from the germline V gene. This CDR3 reads CASSQDRSRGFQPQHF. The DNA for the CDR3 is TGCGCCAGCAGCCAAGATCGGAGCAGGGGGTTTCAGCCCCAGCATTTT.

V and J are TRBV11-2 and TRBJ2-2, with D possibly matching TRBD1 (6 bases). Per the germline V gene, CDR1 is SGHAT and CDR2 is FQNNGV. CDR3 size: 16 residues. V gave up 5 bases and J gave up 4 bases, with 17 bases separating them. The CDR3: CASSQGYRVITGELFF. For the CDR3, the DNA is TGTGCCAGCAGCCAGGGGTACAGGGTGATCACCGGGGAGCTGTTTTTT.